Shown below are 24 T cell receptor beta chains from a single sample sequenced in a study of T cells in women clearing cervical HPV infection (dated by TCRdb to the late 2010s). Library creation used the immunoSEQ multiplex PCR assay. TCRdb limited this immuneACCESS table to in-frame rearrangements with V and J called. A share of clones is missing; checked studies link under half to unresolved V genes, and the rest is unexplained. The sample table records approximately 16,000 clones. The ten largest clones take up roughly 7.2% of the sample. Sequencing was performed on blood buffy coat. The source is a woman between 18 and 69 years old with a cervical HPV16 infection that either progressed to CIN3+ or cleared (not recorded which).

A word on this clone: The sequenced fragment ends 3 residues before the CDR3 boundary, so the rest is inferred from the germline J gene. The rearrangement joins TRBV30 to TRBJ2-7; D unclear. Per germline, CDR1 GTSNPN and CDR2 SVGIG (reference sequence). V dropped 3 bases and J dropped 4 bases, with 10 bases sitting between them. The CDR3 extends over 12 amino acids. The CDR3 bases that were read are TGTGCCTGGAGCAGAATATCTTACGAG. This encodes CAWSRISYE. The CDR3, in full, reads CAWSRISYEQYF.

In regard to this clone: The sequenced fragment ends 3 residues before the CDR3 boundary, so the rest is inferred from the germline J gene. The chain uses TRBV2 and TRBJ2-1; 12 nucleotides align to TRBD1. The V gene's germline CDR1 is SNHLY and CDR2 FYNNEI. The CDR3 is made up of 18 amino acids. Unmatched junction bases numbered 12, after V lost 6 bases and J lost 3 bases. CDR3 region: CASRGTGGPKTNYNEQFF. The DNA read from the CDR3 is TGTGCCAGCAGGGGGACAGGGGGCCCCAAAACTAACTACAATGAG. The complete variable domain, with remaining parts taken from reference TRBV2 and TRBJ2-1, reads EPEVTQTPSHQVTQMGQEVILRCVPISNHLYFYWYRQILGQKVEFLVSFYNNEISEKSEIFDDQFSVERPDGSNFTLKIRSTKLEDSAMYFCASRGTGGPKTNYNEQFFGPGTRLTVL.

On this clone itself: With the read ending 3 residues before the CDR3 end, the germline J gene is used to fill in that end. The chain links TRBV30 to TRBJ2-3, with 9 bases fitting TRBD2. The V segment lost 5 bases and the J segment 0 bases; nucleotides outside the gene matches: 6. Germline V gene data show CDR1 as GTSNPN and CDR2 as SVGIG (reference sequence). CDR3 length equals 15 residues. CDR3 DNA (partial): TGTGCCTGGGATTCACTAGCGGGTAGCACAGATACG. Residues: CAWDSLAGSTDT. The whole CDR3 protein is CAWDSLAGSTDTQYF.

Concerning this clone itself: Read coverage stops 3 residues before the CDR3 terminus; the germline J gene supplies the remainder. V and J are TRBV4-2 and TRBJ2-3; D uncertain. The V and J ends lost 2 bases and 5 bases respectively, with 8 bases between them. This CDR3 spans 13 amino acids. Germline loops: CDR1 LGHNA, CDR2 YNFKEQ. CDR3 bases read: TGTGCCAGCAGCCAACCCCTAGGAGATACG. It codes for CASSQPLGDT. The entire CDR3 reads CASSQPLGDTQYF.

CDR3 DNA, as far as it was read: TGTGCCAGCAGCCAAGTCTGGGGCAGGGATGAAAAA. Its translation: CASSQVWGRDEK. The entire CDR3 protein is CASSQVWGRDEKLFF. The chain carries TRBV4-2 and TRBJ1-4, with a possible D match to TRBD1 (5 bases). The read halts 3 residues ahead of the CDR3 end, with the missing end drawn from the germline J gene. Looked up from germline, CDR1 is LGHNA and CDR2 is YNFKEQ. Trimming cost V 1 base and J 6 bases, with 12 bases left between them. The length of the CDR3 is 15 residues.

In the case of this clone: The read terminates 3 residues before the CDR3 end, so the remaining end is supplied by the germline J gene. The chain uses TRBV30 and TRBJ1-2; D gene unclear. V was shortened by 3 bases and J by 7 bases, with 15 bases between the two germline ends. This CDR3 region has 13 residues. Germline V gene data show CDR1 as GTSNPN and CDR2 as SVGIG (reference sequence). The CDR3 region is CAWRGGLPGGYTF. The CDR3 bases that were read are TGTGCCTGGAGAGGAGGACTCCCGGGTGGC.

CDR3 DNA (partial): TGTGCCAGCAGCCAGACTCCTACGGGTGGC. Its translation: CASSQTPTGG. The full CDR3 protein reads CASSQTPTGGYTF. The chain uses TRBV11-2 and TRBJ1-2; D is uncertain. The sequence runs out 3 residues before the end of the CDR3; the remainder is reconstructed from the germline J gene. V was pared by 5 bases and J by 7 bases, with 14 bases between. The CDR3 runs to 13 residues. The germline V gene encodes CDR1 SGHAT and CDR2 FQNNGV.

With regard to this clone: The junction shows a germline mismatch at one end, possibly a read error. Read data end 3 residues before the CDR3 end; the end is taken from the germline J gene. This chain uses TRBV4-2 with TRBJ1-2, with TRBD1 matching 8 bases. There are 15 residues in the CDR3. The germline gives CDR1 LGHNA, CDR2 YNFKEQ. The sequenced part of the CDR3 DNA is TGCGCCAGCAGCCAAGGCGAACAGGGGGTAGGTGGC. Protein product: CASSQGEQGVGG. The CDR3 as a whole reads CASSQGEQGVGGYTF.

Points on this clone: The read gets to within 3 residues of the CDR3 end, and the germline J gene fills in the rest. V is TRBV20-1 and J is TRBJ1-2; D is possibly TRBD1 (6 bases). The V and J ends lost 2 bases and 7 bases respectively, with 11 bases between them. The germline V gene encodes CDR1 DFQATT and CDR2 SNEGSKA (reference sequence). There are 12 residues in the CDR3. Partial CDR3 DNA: TGCAGTGCTAGATACAGGGAGGGTGGC. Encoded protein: CSARYREGG. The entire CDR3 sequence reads CSARYREGGYTF.

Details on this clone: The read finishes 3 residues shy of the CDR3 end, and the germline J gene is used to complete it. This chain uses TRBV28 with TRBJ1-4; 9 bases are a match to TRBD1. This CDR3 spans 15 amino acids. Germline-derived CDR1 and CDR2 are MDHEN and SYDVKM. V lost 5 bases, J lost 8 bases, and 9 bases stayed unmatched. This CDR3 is CASSLQGARKEKLFF. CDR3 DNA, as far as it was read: TGTGCCAGCAGTCTACAGGGGGCCCGAAAAGAAAAA. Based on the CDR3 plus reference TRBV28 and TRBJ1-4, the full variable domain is DVKVTQSSRYLVKRTGEKVFLECVQDMDHENMFWYRQDPGLGLRLIYFSYDVKMKEKGDIPEGYSVSREKKERFSLILESASTNQTSMYLCASSLQGARKEKLFFGSGTQLSVL.

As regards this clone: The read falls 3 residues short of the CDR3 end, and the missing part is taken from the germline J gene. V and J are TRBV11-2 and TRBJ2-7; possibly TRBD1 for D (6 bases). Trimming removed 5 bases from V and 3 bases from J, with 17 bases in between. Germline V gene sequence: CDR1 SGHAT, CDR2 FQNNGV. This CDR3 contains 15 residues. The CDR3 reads CASSRMTGTSYEQYF. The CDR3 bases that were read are TGTGCCAGCAGCCGTATGACCGGGACAAGCTACGAG.

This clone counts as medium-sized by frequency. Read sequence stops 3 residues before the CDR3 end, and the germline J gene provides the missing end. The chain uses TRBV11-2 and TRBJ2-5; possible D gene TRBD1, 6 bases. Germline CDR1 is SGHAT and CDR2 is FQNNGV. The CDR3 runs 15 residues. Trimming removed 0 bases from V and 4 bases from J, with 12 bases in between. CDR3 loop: CASSLEWARGETQYF. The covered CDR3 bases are TGTGCCAGCAGCTTAGAGTGGGCCAGGGGAGAGACC.

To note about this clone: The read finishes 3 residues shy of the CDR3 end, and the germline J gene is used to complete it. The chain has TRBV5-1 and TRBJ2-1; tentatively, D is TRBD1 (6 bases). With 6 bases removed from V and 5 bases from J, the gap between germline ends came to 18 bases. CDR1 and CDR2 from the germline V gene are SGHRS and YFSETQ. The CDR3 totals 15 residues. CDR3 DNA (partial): TGCGCCAGCACTCCCCCTGCTGGGACAAACAATGAG. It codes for CASTPPAGTNNE. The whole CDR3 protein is CASTPPAGTNNEQFF.

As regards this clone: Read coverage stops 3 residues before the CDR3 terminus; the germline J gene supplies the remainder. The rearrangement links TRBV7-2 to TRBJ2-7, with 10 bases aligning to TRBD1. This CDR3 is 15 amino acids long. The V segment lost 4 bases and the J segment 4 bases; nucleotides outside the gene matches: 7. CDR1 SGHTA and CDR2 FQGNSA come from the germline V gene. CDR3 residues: CASSSAGTGAYEQYF. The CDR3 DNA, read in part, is TGTGCCAGCAGCTCAGCCGGGACAGGGGCGTACGAG.

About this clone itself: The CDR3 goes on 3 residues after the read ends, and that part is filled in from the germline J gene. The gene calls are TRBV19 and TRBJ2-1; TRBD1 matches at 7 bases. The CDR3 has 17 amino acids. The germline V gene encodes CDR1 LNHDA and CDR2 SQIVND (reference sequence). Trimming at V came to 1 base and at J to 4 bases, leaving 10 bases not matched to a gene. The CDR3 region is CASSIGRTGDSYNEQFF. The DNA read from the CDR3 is TGTGCCAGTAGTATAGGTAGGACAGGTGATAGTTACAATGAG. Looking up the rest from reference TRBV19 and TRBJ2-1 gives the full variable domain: DGGITQSPKYLFRKEGQNVTLSCEQNLNHDAMYWYRQDPGQGLRLIYYSQIVNDFQKGDIAEGYSVSREKKESFPLTVTSAQKNPTAFYLCASSIGRTGDSYNEQFFGPGTRLTVL.

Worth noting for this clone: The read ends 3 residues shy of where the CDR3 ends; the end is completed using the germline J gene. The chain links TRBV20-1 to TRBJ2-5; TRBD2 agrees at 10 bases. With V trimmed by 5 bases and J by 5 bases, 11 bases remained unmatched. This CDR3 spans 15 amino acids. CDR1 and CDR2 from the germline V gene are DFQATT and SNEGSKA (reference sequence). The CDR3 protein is CSALETGTSVETQYF. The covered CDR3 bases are TGCAGTGCTCTCGAGACCGGGACTAGCGTCGAGACC.

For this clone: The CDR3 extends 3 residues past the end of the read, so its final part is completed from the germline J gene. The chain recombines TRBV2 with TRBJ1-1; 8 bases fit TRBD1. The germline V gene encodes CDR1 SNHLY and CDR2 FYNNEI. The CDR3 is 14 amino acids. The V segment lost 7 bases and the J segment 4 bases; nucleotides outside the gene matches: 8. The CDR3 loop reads CASTQDREGTEAFF. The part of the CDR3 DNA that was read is TGTGCCAGCACCCAGGACAGGGAGGGCACTGAA. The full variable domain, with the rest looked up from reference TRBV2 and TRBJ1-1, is EPEVTQTPSHQVTQMGQEVILRCVPISNHLYFYWYRQILGQKVEFLVSFYNNEISEKSEIFDDQFSVERPDGSNFTLKIRSTKLEDSAMYFCASTQDREGTEAFFGQGTRLTVV.

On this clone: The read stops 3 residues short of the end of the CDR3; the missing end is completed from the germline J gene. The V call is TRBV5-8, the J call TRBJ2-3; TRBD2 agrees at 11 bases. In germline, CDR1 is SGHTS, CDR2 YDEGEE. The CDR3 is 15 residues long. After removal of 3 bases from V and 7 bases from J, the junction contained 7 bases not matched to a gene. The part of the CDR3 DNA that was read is TGTGCCAGCAGCTCTCCGACTAGCGGGGTGCATACG. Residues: CASSSPTSGVHT. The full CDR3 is CASSSPTSGVHTQYF.

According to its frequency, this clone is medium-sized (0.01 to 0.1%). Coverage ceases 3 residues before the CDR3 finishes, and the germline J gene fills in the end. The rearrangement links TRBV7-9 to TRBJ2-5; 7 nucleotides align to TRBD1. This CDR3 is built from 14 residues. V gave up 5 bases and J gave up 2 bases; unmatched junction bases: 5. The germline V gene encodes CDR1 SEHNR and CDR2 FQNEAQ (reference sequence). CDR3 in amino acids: CASSIGTAQETQYF. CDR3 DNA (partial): TGTGCCAGCAGCATCGGGACAGCACAAGAGACC.

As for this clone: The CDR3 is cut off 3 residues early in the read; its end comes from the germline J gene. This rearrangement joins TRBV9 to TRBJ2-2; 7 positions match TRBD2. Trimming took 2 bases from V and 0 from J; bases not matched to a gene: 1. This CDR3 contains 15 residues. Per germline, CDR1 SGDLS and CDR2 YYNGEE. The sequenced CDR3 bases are TGTGCCAGCAGCGTGCGGGGGACGAACACCGGGGAG. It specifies CASSVRGTNTGE. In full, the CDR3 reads CASSVRGTNTGELFF.

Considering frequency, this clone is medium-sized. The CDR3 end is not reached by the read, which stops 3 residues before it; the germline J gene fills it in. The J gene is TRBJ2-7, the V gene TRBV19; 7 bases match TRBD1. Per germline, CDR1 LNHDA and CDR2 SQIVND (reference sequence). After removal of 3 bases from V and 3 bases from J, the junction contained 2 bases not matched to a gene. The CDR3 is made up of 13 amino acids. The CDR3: CASSMGQNYEQYF. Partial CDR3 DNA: TGTGCCAGTAGTATGGGACAGAACTACGAG.

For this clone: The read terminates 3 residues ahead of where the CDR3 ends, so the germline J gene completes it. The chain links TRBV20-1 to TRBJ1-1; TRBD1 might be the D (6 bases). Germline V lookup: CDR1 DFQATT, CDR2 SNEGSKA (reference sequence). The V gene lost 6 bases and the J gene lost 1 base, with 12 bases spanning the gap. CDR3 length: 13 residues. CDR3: CSAKGGGNTEAFF. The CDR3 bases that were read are TGCAGTGCCAAAGGAGGGGGGAACACTGAA.

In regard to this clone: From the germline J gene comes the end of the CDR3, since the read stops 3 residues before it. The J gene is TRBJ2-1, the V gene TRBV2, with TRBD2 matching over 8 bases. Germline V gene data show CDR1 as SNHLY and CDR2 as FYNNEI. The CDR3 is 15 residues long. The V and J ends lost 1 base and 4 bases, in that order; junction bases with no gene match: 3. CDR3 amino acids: CASSEGRGGYNEQFF. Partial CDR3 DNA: TGTGCCAGCAGTGAAGGACGGGGGGGATACAATGAG.

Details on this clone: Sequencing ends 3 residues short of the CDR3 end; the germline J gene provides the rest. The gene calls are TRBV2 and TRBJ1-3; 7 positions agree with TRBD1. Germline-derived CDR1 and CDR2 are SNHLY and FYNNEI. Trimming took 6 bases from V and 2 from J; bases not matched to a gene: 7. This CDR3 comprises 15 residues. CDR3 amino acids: CASSIGQAPGNTIYF. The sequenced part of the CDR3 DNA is TGTGCCAGCAGCATCGGACAGGCCCCTGGAAACACC. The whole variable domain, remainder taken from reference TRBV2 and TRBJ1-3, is EPEVTQTPSHQVTQMGQEVILRCVPISNHLYFYWYRQILGQKVEFLVSFYNNEISEKSEIFDDQFSVERPDGSNFTLKIRSTKLEDSAMYFCASSIGQAPGNTIYFGEGSWLTVV.